Shown below are 28 T cell receptor beta chains from a single sample sequenced in a study of cytomegalovirus exposure and HLA in healthy donors. Repertoires were generated with immunoSEQ multiplex PCR, while TCRdb's copy carries only in-frame clones and drops some. The table lists around 300,000 clones, approximately 88% of them singletons. The material sequenced was PBMCs. The receptors derive from a young woman in good health and CMV-seronegative.

The rearrangement joins TRBV27 to TRBJ2-3; weak D call: TRBD2 (6 bases). The CDR3 has 15 amino acids. Between the trimmed V and J ends, which lost 5 bases and 6 bases, there was a span of 18 bases. The germline V gene has CDR1 MNHEY and CDR2 SMNVEV (reference sequence). CDR3 sequence reads: CASSPLAGPRDTQYF. The CDR3 DNA sequence: TGTGCCAGCAGTCCCCTGGCGGGACCCCGGGATACGCAGTATTTT.

In the case of this clone: The DNA is omitted, as the CDR3 cannot be located on it reliably, and the CDR3 follows TCRdb's listing. The chain combines TRBV27 with TRBJ2-2; TRBD2 is the table's D call, not checked against the DNA. The CDR3 is 12 amino acids in total, end residues counted. The germline V gene encodes CDR1 MNHEY and CDR2 SMNVEV (reference sequence). This CDR3 is CASSRRAGELFF.

The chain is built from TRBV27 and TRBJ2-7; TRBD1 aligns across 10 bases. Trimming at V came to 5 bases and at J to 2 bases, leaving 3 bases not matched to a gene. CDR1 is MNHEY, CDR2 SMNVEV, per germline (reference sequence). The CDR3 extends over 14 amino acids. CDR3 sequence reads: CASSEGTGAYEQYF. In DNA, the CDR3 is TGTGCCAGCAGTGAAGGGACAGGGGCCTACGAGCAGTACTTC.

The rearrangement links TRBV5-1 to TRBJ1-6; possible D gene TRBD1, 6 bases. V lost 4 bases, J lost 3 bases, and 11 bases lay in between. The CDR3 extends over 15 amino acids. Germline CDR1 reads SGHRS; CDR2 reads YFSETQ. The CDR3: CASSKQGNYNSPLHF. For the CDR3, the DNA is TGCGCCAGCAGCAAACAGGGAAACTATAATTCACCCCTCCACTTT.

The chain joins TRBV9 to TRBJ2-2, with 11 bases fitting TRBD2. Germline V gene lookup returns CDR1 SGDLS and CDR2 YYNGEE. This CDR3 spans 18 amino acids. After removal of 0 bases from V and 0 bases from J, the junction contained 4 bases not matched to a gene. In DNA, the CDR3 is TGTGCCAGCAGCGTAGCTATTAGCGGGAGGGCGAACACCGGGGAGCTGTTTTTT. It is translated as CASSVAISGRANTGELFF.

The CDR3 is CASSSSGAGELFF. The CDR3 bases are TGTGCCAGCAGCTCCAGCGGCGCCGGGGAGCTGTTTTTT. The chain links TRBV5-8 to TRBJ2-2; TRBD2 is a possible D gene (5 bases). This CDR3 comprises 13 residues. Germline values: CDR1 SGHTS, CDR2 YDEGEE. Trimming took 3 bases from V and 6 from J, leaving 9 bases between them.

The chain couples TRBV19 to TRBJ2-1; 8 positions agree with TRBD2. Germline CDR1 is LNHDA and CDR2 is SQIVND (reference sequence). The CDR3 consists of 16 residues. With 6 bases clipped from V and 0 bases from J, the junction kept 7 bases outside the gene matches. For the CDR3, the DNA is TGTGCCAGTAGGAAGACTAGCGCAAGCTCCTACAATGAGCAGTTCTTC. Translated: CASRKTSASSYNEQFF.

This chain joins TRBV9 and TRBJ2-3; D may be TRBD2 (7 bases). Deletions cut 0 bases from V and 2 bases from J, with 10 bases between. CDR1 and CDR2 from the germline V gene are SGDLS and YYNGEE. This CDR3 contains 15 residues. This CDR3 is CASSVGGGLTDTQYF. The CDR3 bases are TGTGCCAGCAGCGTAGGGGGGGGCCTCACAGATACGCAGTATTTT.

This CDR3 is CASSVEGRSGTEAFF. The CDR3 DNA follows: TGTGCCAGCAGCGTTGAGGGGAGGAGCGGCACTGAAGCTTTCTTT. The J gene is TRBJ1-1, the V gene TRBV9; TRBD1 might be the D (5 bases). This CDR3 is built from 15 residues. V lost 2 bases and J lost 4, with 15 bases in between. CDR1 is SGDLS, CDR2 YYNGEE, per germline.

The chain uses TRBV30 and TRBJ2-1, with no clear D. Germline loops: CDR1 GTSNPN, CDR2 SVGIG (reference sequence). V was cut by 3 bases and J by 14 bases, with 17 bases left in between. This CDR3 comprises 12 residues. CDR3 DNA sequence: TGTGCCTGGAGGGATTTTAGACTGGAGAAGTTCTTC. Amino acid sequence: CAWRDFRLEKFF.

V and J are TRBV25-1 and TRBJ1-2, with TRBD1 as a possible D gene (6 bases). The V end was cut by 0 bases, the J end by 2 bases, with 7 bases between. Germline values: CDR1 MGHDK, CDR2 SYGVNS. CDR3 length equals 14 residues. The CDR3 sequence: CASSEYTGNYGYTF. As DNA, the CDR3 is TGTGCCAGCAGTGAATATACAGGGAACTATGGCTACACCTTC.

This clone has just a few counts. The chain joins TRBV29-1 to TRBJ1-2; D gene uncertain. Trimming took 3 bases from V and 4 from J, leaving 3 bases between them. The germline V gene encodes CDR1 SQVTM and CDR2 ANQGSEA. This CDR3 is 10 amino acids long. CDR3 residues: CSVDGYGYTF. The CDR3 bases are TGCAGCGTTGACGGCTATGGCTACACCTTC.

This chain connects TRBV13 to TRBJ2-7; 7 positions agree with TRBD2. Per germline, CDR1 PRHDT and CDR2 FYEKMQ (reference sequence). The CDR3 is 14 residues long. V was clipped by 3 bases and J by 0 bases; unmatched bases: 2. The CDR3 here is CASSFSGPSYEQYF. For the CDR3, the DNA is TGTGCCAGCAGCTTTAGCGGGCCCTCCTACGAGCAGTACTTC.

The chain has TRBV7-3 and TRBJ2-2, with D possibly TRBD1 on 5 matching bases. CDR3 length: 15 residues. CDR1 is SGHTA, CDR2 FQGTGA, per germline. V lost 5 bases, J lost 6 bases, and 16 bases lay in between. This CDR3 is CASSPGAGFSGELFF. For the CDR3, the DNA is TGTGCCAGCAGCCCTGGGGCAGGGTTTTCCGGGGAGCTGTTTTTT.

CDR3 amino acids: CASSLGGAGNTIYF. The DNA of the CDR3 is TGTGCCAGCAGTTTGGGAGGGGCAGGAAACACCATATATTTT. The chain links TRBV6-6 to TRBJ1-3; D perhaps matches TRBD1 (5 bases). The V and J ends lost 4 bases and 4 bases respectively, with 11 bases between them. The CDR3 has 14 residues. Germline-derived CDR1 and CDR2 are MNHNY and SVGAGI (reference sequence).

This chain connects TRBV9 to TRBJ1-1, with D perhaps TRBD1 (6 bases). Looked up from germline, CDR1 is SGDLS and CDR2 is YYNGEE. CDR3 size: 14 residues. V lost 2 bases to trimming and J lost 2 bases, with 10 bases between them. The CDR3, as DNA: TGTGCCAGCAGCGTGGACAGTGAAAACACTGAAGCTTTCTTT. Translated: CASSVDSENTEAFF.

The rearrangement links TRBV5-6 to TRBJ2-7; a weak D match, TRBD1 (6 bases). With 5 bases removed from V and 0 bases from J, the gap between germline ends came to 12 bases. Germline V gene data show CDR1 as SGHDT and CDR2 as YYEEEE. CDR3 length: 14 amino acids. In DNA, the CDR3 is TGTGCCAGCAGTCTACAGGGTAGCTCCTACGAGCAGTACTTC. Its translation is CASSLQGSSYEQYF.

The gene calls are TRBV27 and TRBJ2-5; maybe TRBD1 (6 bases). The V and J ends lost 5 bases and 5 bases respectively, with 12 bases between them. Germline V gene data show CDR1 as MNHEY and CDR2 as SMNVEV (reference sequence). The CDR3 sequence is 13 residues long. This CDR3 is CASSATGWETQYF. The CDR3 DNA reads as TGTGCCAGCAGTGCCACAGGGTGGGAGACCCAGTACTTC.

The gene calls are TRBV5-6 and TRBJ2-1, with D tentatively TRBD2 (7 bases). Trimming stripped 7 bases from V and 5 bases from J, with 16 bases between. CDR3 length equals 14 residues. Germline-derived CDR1 and CDR2 are SGHDT and YYEEEE. CDR3 in DNA: TGTGCCAGCGGGGGGGCCCCGTTTCACAATGAGCAGTTCTTC. Its translation is CASGGAPFHNEQFF.

This chain joins TRBV6-6 and TRBJ2-2; D is perhaps TRBD2 (7 bases). The length of the CDR3 is 14 residues. CDR1 is MNHNY, CDR2 SVGAGI, per germline (reference sequence). The V gene lost 2 bases and the J gene lost 6 bases, with 10 bases spanning the gap. The CDR3 loop is CASSYRGAAGELFF. CDR3 DNA sequence: TGTGCCAGCAGTTACCGGGGGGCGGCCGGGGAGCTGTTTTTT.

J is TRBJ2-7 and V is TRBV5-1; TRBD2 matches 12 bases. The CDR3 runs to 14 residues. CDR1 is SGHRS, CDR2 YFSETQ, per germline. J lost 7 bases, V lost 2 bases, and 4 bases had no gene match. The CDR3 protein is CASSFLAGGLEQYF. The CDR3 region has the DNA TGCGCCAGCAGCTTCCTAGCGGGAGGGTTGGAGCAGTACTTC. Full variable domain (outside the CDR3, taken from reference TRBV5-1 and TRBJ2-7): KAGVTQTPRYLIKTRGQQVTLSCSPISGHRSVSWYQQTPGQGLQFLFEYFSETQRNKGNFPGRFSGRQFSNSRSEMNVSTLELGDSALYLCASSFLAGGLEQYFGPGTRLTVT.

This chain uses TRBV15 with TRBJ2-7; TRBD1 agrees at 7 bases. The trim removed 5 bases at V and 3 bases at J, leaving 7 bases unmatched. CDR1 is LNHNV, CDR2 YYDKDF, per germline (reference sequence). The CDR3 has 14 amino acids. The CDR3, as DNA: TGTGCCACCAGCGCAACAGGGGCAGTCTACGAGCAGTACTTC. Protein: CATSATGAVYEQYF.

The chain is built from TRBV18 and TRBJ2-1; D is ambiguous. Between the trimmed V and J ends, which lost 2 bases and 2 bases, there was a span of 4 bases. Germline V gives CDR1 KGHSH, CDR2 LQKENI. The CDR3 is 13 residues long. CDR3 region: CASSPETYNEQFF. The CDR3 nucleotides are TGTGCCAGCTCACCAGAGACCTACAATGAGCAGTTCTTC.

This chain connects TRBV5-1 to TRBJ2-7; tentative D call: TRBD1 (5 bases). Germline lookup yields CDR1 SGHRS and CDR2 YFSETQ. The CDR3 is made up of 13 amino acids. V shed 1 base and J shed 2 bases, with 7 bases lying between them. Written as DNA, the CDR3 is TGCGCCAGCAGCTTGACACAGGCCTACGAGCAGTACTTC. As protein: CASSLTQAYEQYF.

The chain carries TRBV5-6 and TRBJ2-1, with a weak D call TRBD2 (6 bases). This CDR3 has 15 residues. Germline CDR1 reads SGHDT; CDR2 reads YYEEEE. Trimming cost V 0 bases and J 4 bases, with 11 bases left between them. CDR3 sequence (DNA): TGTGCCAGCAGCTTGGGGGGACTCCTTTACAATGAGCAGTTCTTC. It encodes CASSLGGLLYNEQFF.

The J gene is TRBJ2-7, the V gene TRBV5-1; 11 bases agree with TRBD2. The length of the CDR3 is 18 residues. The V gene's germline CDR1 is SGHRS and CDR2 YFSETQ. Trimming cost V 4 bases and J 3 bases; bases outside gene matches: 15. In DNA, the CDR3 is TGCGCCAGCAGCCCACAGGGTGTTGTAGCGGGGGGGTTCTACGAGCAGTACTTC. Protein: CASSPQGVVAGGFYEQYF. The variable domain in full, completed from reference TRBV5-1 and TRBJ2-7, reads KAGVTQTPRYLIKTRGQQVTLSCSPISGHRSVSWYQQTPGQGLQFLFEYFSETQRNKGNFPGRFSGRQFSNSRSEMNVSTLELGDSALYLCASSPQGVVAGGFYEQYFGPGTRLTVT.

This clone was counted between two and nine times. The rearrangement joins TRBV19 to TRBJ2-7; D not resolved. Per the germline V gene, CDR1 is LNHDA and CDR2 is SQIVND (reference sequence). Between the trimmed V and J ends, which lost 3 bases and 0 bases, there was a span of 9 bases. There are 14 residues in the CDR3. In DNA form, the CDR3 reads TGTGCCAGTAGTATTGAACAGAGCTCCTACGAGCAGTACTTC. Its translation: CASSIEQSSYEQYF.

V is TRBV6-4 and J is TRBJ1-6; 9 positions agree with TRBD1. Germline V gene data show CDR1 as MRHNA and CDR2 as SNTAGT. With 6 bases clipped from V and 9 bases from J, the junction kept 9 bases outside the gene matches. The CDR3 length is 15 residues. CDR3 residues: CASSDTGTGFSPLHF. Here the CDR3 DNA reads TGTGCCAGCAGCGACACCGGGACAGGGTTTTCACCCCTCCACTTT.